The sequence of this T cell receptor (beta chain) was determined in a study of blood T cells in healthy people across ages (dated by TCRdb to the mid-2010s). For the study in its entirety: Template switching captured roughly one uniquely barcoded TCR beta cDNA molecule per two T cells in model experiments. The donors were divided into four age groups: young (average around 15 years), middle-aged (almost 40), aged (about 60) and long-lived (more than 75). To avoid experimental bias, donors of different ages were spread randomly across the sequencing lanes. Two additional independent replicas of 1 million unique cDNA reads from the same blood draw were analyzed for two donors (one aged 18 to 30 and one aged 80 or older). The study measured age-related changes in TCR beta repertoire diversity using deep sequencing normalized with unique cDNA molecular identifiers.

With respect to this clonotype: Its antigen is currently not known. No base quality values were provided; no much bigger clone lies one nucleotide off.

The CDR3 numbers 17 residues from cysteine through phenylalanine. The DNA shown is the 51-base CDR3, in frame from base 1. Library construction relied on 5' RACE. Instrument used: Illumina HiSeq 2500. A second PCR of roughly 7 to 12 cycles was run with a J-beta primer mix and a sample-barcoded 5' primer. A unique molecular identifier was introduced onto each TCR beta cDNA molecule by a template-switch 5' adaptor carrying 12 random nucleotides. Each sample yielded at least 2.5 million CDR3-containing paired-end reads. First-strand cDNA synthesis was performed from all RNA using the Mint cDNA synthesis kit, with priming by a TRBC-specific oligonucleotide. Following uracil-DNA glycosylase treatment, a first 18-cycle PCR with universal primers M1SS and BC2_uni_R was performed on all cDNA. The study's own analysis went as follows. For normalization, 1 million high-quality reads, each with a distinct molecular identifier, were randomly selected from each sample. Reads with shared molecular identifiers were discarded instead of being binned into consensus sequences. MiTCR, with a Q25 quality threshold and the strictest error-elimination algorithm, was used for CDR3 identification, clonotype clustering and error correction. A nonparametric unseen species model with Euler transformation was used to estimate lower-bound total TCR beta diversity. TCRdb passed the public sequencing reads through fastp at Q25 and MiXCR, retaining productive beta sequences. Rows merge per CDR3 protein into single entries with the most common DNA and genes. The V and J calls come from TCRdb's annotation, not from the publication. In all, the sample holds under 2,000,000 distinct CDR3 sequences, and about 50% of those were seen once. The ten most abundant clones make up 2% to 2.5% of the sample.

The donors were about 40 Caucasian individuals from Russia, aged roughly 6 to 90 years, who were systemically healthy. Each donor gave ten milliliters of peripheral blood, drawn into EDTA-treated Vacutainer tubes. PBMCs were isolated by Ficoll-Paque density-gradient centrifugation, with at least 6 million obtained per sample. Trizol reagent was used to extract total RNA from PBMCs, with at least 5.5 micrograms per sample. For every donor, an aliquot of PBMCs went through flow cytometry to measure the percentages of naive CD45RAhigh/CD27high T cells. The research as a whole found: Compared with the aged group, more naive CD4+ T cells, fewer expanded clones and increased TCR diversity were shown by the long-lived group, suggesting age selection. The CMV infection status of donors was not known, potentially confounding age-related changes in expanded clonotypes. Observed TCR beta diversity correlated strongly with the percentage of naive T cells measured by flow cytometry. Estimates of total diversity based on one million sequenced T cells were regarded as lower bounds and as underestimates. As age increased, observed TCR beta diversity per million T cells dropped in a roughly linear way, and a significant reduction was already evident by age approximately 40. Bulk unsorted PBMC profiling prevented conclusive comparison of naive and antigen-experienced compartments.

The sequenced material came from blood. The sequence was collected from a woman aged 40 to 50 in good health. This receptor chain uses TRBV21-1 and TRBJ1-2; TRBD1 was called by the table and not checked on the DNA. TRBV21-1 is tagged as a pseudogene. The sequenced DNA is TGTGCCAGCAGCAAAGTAACTACAGGGGGCGAATCGTGCGGCTACACCTTC. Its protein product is CASSKVTTGGESCGYTF.